The 10 T cell receptor beta chains presented below share a single source sample, sequenced in a study of radiotherapy plus CTLA-4 blockade in lung cancer. Libraries were prepared by immunoSEQ multiplex PCR; TCRdb keeps only in-frame clonotypes and omits some of them. Of some 80,000 clones listed, more than 80% are singletons. The material sequenced was peripheral blood, taken from a patient treated with radiotherapy plus ipilimumab. These receptor sequences come from a human donor with non-small cell lung cancer who had stable disease on radiotherapy plus ipilimumab.

The J gene is TRBJ2-1, the V gene TRBV29-1; tentatively, D is TRBD1 or TRBD2 (5 bases each). Trimming stripped 3 bases from V and 9 bases from J, with 12 bases between. CDR1 is SQVTM, CDR2 ANQGSEA, per germline. This CDR3 comprises 12 residues. CDR3 in amino acids: CSVEPGRGEQFF. DNA for the CDR3: TGCAGCGTTGAGCCGGGACGAGGTGAGCAGTTCTTC.

The V gene is TRBV4-1, the J gene TRBJ2-3, with TRBD2 matching 7 bases. J lost 5 bases, V lost 8 bases, and 4 bases had no gene match. The CDR3 covers 12 residues. Germline V gives CDR1 MGHRA, CDR2 YSYEKL. CDR3 residues: CASGPGGDTQYF. CDR3 coding DNA: TGCGCCAGCGGCCCGGGGGGAGATACGCAGTATTTT.

V and J are TRBV25-1 and TRBJ1-2, with D perhaps TRBD1 (5 bases). Germline assignment: CDR1 MGHDK and CDR2 SYGVNS. Deletions cut 4 bases from V and 3 bases from J, with 12 bases between. The CDR3 runs to 14 residues. CDR3 sequence reads: CASSGGFEDYGYTF. The CDR3, as DNA: TGTGCCAGCAGTGGGGGGTTCGAAGACTATGGCTACACCTTC.

This chain connects TRBV5-1 to TRBJ2-7; TRBD2 might be the D (5 bases). The CDR3 runs 16 residues. The V gene lost 0 bases and the J gene lost 0 bases, with 13 bases spanning the gap. Germline CDR1 reads SGHRS; CDR2 reads YFSETQ. The chain's CDR3 is CASSLAAADTSYEQYF. CDR3 nucleotides: TGCGCCAGCAGCTTGGCAGCGGCTGATACCTCCTACGAGCAGTACTTC.

J is TRBJ2-5 and V is TRBV9; 9 bases match TRBD1. The junction had 2 bases not matched to a gene; V was cut back by 0 bases and J by 5 bases. This CDR3 comprises 14 residues. The germline CDR1 and CDR2 sequences are SGDLS and YYNGEE. The CDR3: CASSVDGTGETQYF. CDR3 bases: TGTGCCAGCAGCGTAGACGGGACAGGGGAGACCCAGTACTTC.

V is TRBV2 and J is TRBJ2-2; maybe TRBD1 (7 bases). The V gene lost 4 bases and the J gene lost 4 bases, with 16 bases spanning the gap. Germline V gives CDR1 SNHLY, CDR2 FYNNEI. This CDR3 has 16 residues. The CDR3 loop reads CASSAGGGRITGELFF. The DNA for the CDR3 is TGTGCCAGCAGTGCAGGAGGGGGCCGAATCACCGGGGAGCTGTTTTTT.

The J gene is TRBJ2-1, the V gene TRBV25-1; D is ambiguous. In germline, CDR1 is MGHDK, CDR2 SYGVNS. This CDR3 region has 15 residues. Trimming cost V 6 bases and J 0 bases, with 12 bases left between them. CDR3 sequence (DNA): TGTGCCAGCAGCACCAGTTACGGCTCCTACAATGAGCAGTTCTTC. Translated, it gives CASSTSYGSYNEQFF.

V and J are TRBV5-1 and TRBJ2-3; TRBD1 aligns across 8 bases. Germline CDR1 reads SGHRS; CDR2 reads YFSETQ. The CDR3 covers 16 residues. Trimming removed 10 bases from V and 0 bases from J; junction bases left unmatched: 13. DNA for the CDR3: TGCGCCGGCCCGGGACAGGTGTCAACTAGCACAGATACGCAGTATTTT. This encodes CAGPGQVSTSTDTQYF. Drawing the rest from reference TRBV5-1 and TRBJ2-3, the complete variable domain is KAGVTQTPRYLIKTRGQQVTLSCSPISGHRSVSWYQQTPGQGLQFLFEYFSETQRNKGNFPGRFSGRQFSNSRSEMNVSTLELGDSALYLCAGPGQVSTSTDTQYFGPGTRLTVL.

V gene TRBV7-8 combines with J gene TRBJ1-2; D remains ambiguous. The CDR3 runs 14 residues. Germline V gene sequence: CDR1 SGHVS, CDR2 FQNEAQ. Trimming left V 5 bases short and J 4 bases short, with 14 bases between. CDR3 sequence: CASSLVADTYGYTF. In DNA, the CDR3 is TGTGCCAGCAGCCTGGTGGCAGATACCTATGGCTACACCTTC.

To note about this clone: This CDR3 is also generated by other DNA sequences in the sample. This chain joins TRBV12-5 and TRBJ2-3; D may be TRBD2 (5 bases). This CDR3 has 15 residues. V gave up 0 bases and J gave up 0 bases, with 7 bases separating them. Per the germline V gene, CDR1 is LGHNT and CDR2 is FRNRAP. CDR3 DNA: TGTGCTAGTGGTTTGGTGGGCGGGAGCACAGATACGCAGTATTTT. Its translation: CASGLVGGSTDTQYF.